This section outlines one TCR beta chain sequence together with its context. This clone occurred once. The antigen it binds to is not known. Base qualities are missing; no much larger clone stands one base away. This specimen comes from a study of radiotherapy plus CTLA-4 blockade in lung cancer (dated by TCRdb to 2017 to 2018). Looking at the study overall: Among the enrolled patients, about 20% had an objective response, and 25% to 40% reached disease control. The full study reports these points: TCR clones derived from tumors expanded in peripheral blood after treatment with radiotherapy and ipilimumab. The strongest predictors of response were reported to be early dynamic shifts in blood T cell clones along with a rise in serum interferon-beta following radiation.

The library was generated by the immunoSEQ multiplex PCR assay. TCRdb obtained this table from immuneACCESS and retained in-frame rearrangements with V and J assigned. These tables miss some clones; where compared with another copy, unresolved V genes account for less than half of the shortfall, and the remainder is unexplained. The sample table records about 48,000 clones; approximately 86% of these occur just once. Less than 20% of the sample is held by the ten biggest clonotypes. The study tested focal radiation therapy combined with CTLA-4 blockade (ipilimumab) in patients with chemo-refractory metastatic non-small-cell lung cancer. Spanning cysteine to phenylalanine, the CDR3 consists of 8 amino acids. CDR3 DNA is the only sequence kept; it has 24 bases, read in frame from the first base. CDR1 and CDR2 (DFQATT, SNEGSKA) derive from the germline V gene (reference sequence).

Sequencing used peripheral blood, obtained from a patient treated with radiotherapy plus ipilimumab. The chain employs TRBV20-1 and TRBJ2-7, with 8 bases in between that match TRBD1. This receptor was obtained from a human donor with non-small cell lung cancer that progressed on radiotherapy plus ipilimumab. Some clones in this sample may be carry-over from other donors' samples. The bases are TGCTTACGGACAGGGAAATACTTC. The translation is CLRTGKYF.